The clone carrying this TCR beta chain appeared a single time. J lost 5 bases, V lost 3 bases, and 6 bases had no gene match. The CDR3 length is 14 residues. Looked up from germline, CDR1 is SGHTA and CDR2 is FQGTGA. The source of the sample is a study of blood T cell repertoires in COVID-19. On the study more broadly: Whether acute or convalescent, the COVID-19 samples came from the United States, Italy and Spain.

Measured with immunoSEQ multiplex PCR; TCRdb has only the in-frame clones, and not every one. Of roughly 200,000 clones listed, 86% were seen once; the top ten hold around 6%. Recruitment covered 25 or so US areas and drew participants whose ages spanned roughly 18 to 100 years. Researchers sorted participants into cohorts using their self-reported clinical history. The TCR originated in a man between 40 and 49 years old with acute COVID-19. V and J are TRBV7-3 and TRBJ1-2, with TRBD1 matching 7 bases. The specimen was PBMCs or T cells enriched from blood (not recorded which). The CDR3 spells CASSFGDRKYGYTF. CDR3 nucleotide sequence: TGTGCCAGCAGCTTTGGGGACAGAAAATATGGCTACACCTTC.